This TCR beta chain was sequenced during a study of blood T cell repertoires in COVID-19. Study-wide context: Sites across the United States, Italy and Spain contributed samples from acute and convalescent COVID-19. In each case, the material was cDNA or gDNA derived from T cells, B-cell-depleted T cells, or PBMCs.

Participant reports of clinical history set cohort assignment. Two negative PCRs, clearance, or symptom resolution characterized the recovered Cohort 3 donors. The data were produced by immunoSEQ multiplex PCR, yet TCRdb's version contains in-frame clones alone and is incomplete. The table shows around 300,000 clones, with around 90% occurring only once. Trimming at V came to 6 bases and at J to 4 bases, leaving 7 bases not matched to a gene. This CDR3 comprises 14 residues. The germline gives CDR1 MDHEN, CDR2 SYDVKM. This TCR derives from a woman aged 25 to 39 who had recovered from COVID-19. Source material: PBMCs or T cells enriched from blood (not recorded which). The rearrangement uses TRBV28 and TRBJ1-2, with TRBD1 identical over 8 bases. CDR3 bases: TGTGCCAGCAGATCCGGACAGGGAGGCTATGGCTACACCTTC. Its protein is CASRSGQGGYGYTF.